The clone carrying this TCR beta chain was counted a few times. Looked up from germline, CDR1 is LNHDA and CDR2 is SQIVND (reference sequence). The CDR3 consists of 13 residues. The V end lost 9 bases, the J end lost 3 bases, and 14 bases lay between the germline ends. This sample stems from a study of blood T cell repertoires in COVID-19. On the study more broadly: Sites in the United States, Italy and Spain provided acute and convalescent COVID-19 samples. T cells, B-cell-depleted T cells, or PBMCs provided the cDNA or gDNA that served as material.

This table comes from immunoSEQ multiplex PCR, and its TCRdb copy is limited to in-frame clones, with some not included. The table shows approximately 310,000 clones, with roughly 84% occurring only once. Sequencing input: peripheral blood. This chain links TRBV19 with TRBJ1-2, with a tentative D call TRBD1 (6 bases). The TCR sequence derives from a man aged 45-60 years with active or convalescent COVID-19. CDR3 amino acids: CASQQGPHYGYTF. CDR3 DNA: TGTGCCAGCCAACAGGGCCCACACTATGGCTACACCTTC.